These 32 T cell receptor beta chains were all obtained from the same sample, sequenced in a study of blood T cell repertoires in COVID-19. Clones were sequenced by immunoSEQ multiplex PCR, and TCRdb holds only the in-frame ones, with some missing. The sample holds 150,000 to 200,000 clones, 65% to 90% seen once. The source material was peripheral blood. The origin of the receptors is a woman aged 40 to 50 with COVID-19, enrolled during active disease.

The J gene is TRBJ2-5, the V gene TRBV10-1, with 12 bases that match TRBD2. In germline, CDR1 is WNHNN, CDR2 SYGVQD (reference sequence). V was clipped by 7 bases and J by 5 bases; unmatched bases: 5. The CDR3 covers 14 residues. The CDR3 here is CASTSGGATETQYF. CDR3 sequence (DNA): TGCGCCAGCACTAGCGGGGGGGCGACTGAGACCCAGTACTTC.

This chain connects TRBV18 to TRBJ2-5; D is perhaps TRBD2 (5 bases). CDR3 length: 16 residues. Per the germline V gene, CDR1 is KGHSH and CDR2 is LQKENI. Trimming stripped 2 bases from V and 1 base from J, with 14 bases between. This CDR3 reads CASSPFGESLQETQYF. DNA for the CDR3: TGTGCCAGCTCACCATTCGGGGAGTCGCTCCAAGAGACCCAGTACTTC.

The chain recombines TRBV19 with TRBJ1-4; weak D call: TRBD1 (5 bases). The V gene lost 7 bases and the J gene lost 3 bases, with 15 bases spanning the gap. The CDR3 extends over 15 amino acids. Germline CDR1 reads LNHDA; CDR2 reads SQIVND (reference sequence). As DNA, the CDR3 is TGTGCCAGTACCATGATCGGGGGTTCTAATGAAAAACTGTTTTTT. Translating it yields CASTMIGGSNEKLFF.

The chain uses TRBV4-2 and TRBJ1-2; 9 nucleotides line up with TRBD1. The CDR3 contains 14 residues. After removal of 1 base from V and 4 bases from J, the junction contained 1 base not matched to a gene. CDR1 and CDR2 from the germline V gene are LGHNA and YNFKEQ. CDR3 sequence (DNA): TGTGCCAGCAGCCAAGGACAGGGGGTCTATGGCTACACCTTC. Protein sequence: CASSQGQGVYGYTF.

The chain carries TRBV3-1 (or the pseudogene TRBV3-2) and TRBJ2-4; a weak D match, TRBD2 (5 bases). The CDR3 has 15 amino acids. The V end lost 2 bases, the J end lost 0 bases, and 8 bases lay between the germline ends. CDR1 is LGHDT, CDR2 YNNKEL, per germline (reference sequence). The CDR3 DNA reads as TGTGCCAGCAGCCAAACGGCGGGAGCCAAAAACATTCAGTACTTC. Encoded protein: CASSQTAGAKNIQYF.

In its sample, this clone was seen a few times. CDR3 loop: CATSQDRGRNTIYF. CDR3 bases: TGTGCCACCAGCCAAGACAGGGGTAGAAACACCATATATTTT. The V and J genes are TRBV15 and TRBJ1-3; TRBD1 matches 8 bases. CDR3 length: 14 amino acids. Trimming cost V 5 bases and J 5 bases; bases outside gene matches: 5. Germline CDR1 LNHNV, CDR2 YYDKDF (reference sequence).

In its sample, this clone was seen many times. This chain connects TRBV28 to TRBJ1-4, with a possible D match to TRBD1 (5 bases). Trimming took 6 bases from V and 7 from J, leaving 15 bases between them. The germline CDR1 and CDR2 sequences are MDHEN and SYDVKM. The CDR3 has 14 amino acids. CDR3 in amino acids: CASSWTSEGEKLFF. The CDR3 DNA follows: TGTGCCAGCAGCTGGACATCAGAAGGTGAAAAACTGTTTTTT.

This rearrangement joins TRBV6-2 or TRBV6-3 to TRBJ2-7, with D perhaps TRBD2 (6 bases). This CDR3 comprises 18 residues. Germline CDR1 is MNHEY and CDR2 is SVGEGT. V shed 0 bases and J shed 0 bases, with 18 bases lying between them. CDR3 amino acids: CASSYSPFSGAHSYEQYF. The CDR3, as DNA: TGTGCCAGCAGTTACTCACCATTTAGCGGAGCCCACTCCTACGAGCAGTACTTC.

The J gene is TRBJ1-6, the V gene TRBV19; TRBD1 is a possible D gene (5 bases). Trimming left V 0 bases short and J 10 bases short, with 13 bases between. Germline CDR1 is LNHDA and CDR2 is SQIVND (reference sequence). The CDR3 runs 15 residues. For the CDR3, the DNA is TGTGCCAGTAGTATAGATCTAAGGGGCACGTCACCCCTCCACTTT. The encoded protein is CASSIDLRGTSPLHF.

The genes are TRBV6-5 and TRBJ2-1; D may be TRBD1 (5 bases). The CDR3 has 14 residues. CDR1 MNHEY and CDR2 SVGAGI come from the germline V gene. The ends were cut back, 1 base at V and 9 bases at J, with 13 bases in the middle. As DNA, the CDR3 is TGTGCCAGCAGTTACTTCCAGCATGGGGCTGAGCAGTTCTTC. Translation gives CASSYFQHGAEQFF.

J is TRBJ2-5 and V is TRBV10-2, with 8 bases aligning to TRBD2. Germline trimming cut 3 bases from V and 3 bases from J; bases unmatched to any gene: 12. CDR3 length: 17 amino acids. From germline, CDR1 is WSHSY and CDR2 SAAADI. The CDR3 loop reads CASSELSLTSAEETQYF. The CDR3 DNA reads as TGCGCCAGCAGTGAACTCTCCCTGACTAGCGCCGAAGAGACCCAGTACTTC.

This clone was picked up one time. V and J are TRBV5-1 and TRBJ2-1; possible D gene TRBD2, 5 bases. The CDR3 totals 13 residues. The germline gives CDR1 SGHRS, CDR2 YFSETQ. Trimming left V 4 bases short and J 8 bases short, with 13 bases between. The CDR3 sequence is CASSTELGDEQFF. The DNA for the CDR3 is TGCGCCAGCAGCACCGAACTAGGTGATGAGCAGTTCTTC.

V and J are TRBV27 and TRBJ2-1; D might be TRBD1 (5 bases). CDR1 and CDR2 (germline): MNHEY, SMNVEV (reference sequence). V dropped 7 bases and J dropped 5 bases, with 15 bases sitting between them. This CDR3 has 14 amino acids. For the CDR3, the DNA is TGTGCCAGCATTAGGAGATGGGGCGACAATGAGCAGTTCTTC. Encoded protein: CASIRRWGDNEQFF.

This chain connects TRBV10-3 to TRBJ1-6; TRBD1 agrees at 10 bases. V lost 1 base, J lost 8 bases, and 2 bases stayed unmatched. The germline gives CDR1 ENHRY, CDR2 SYGVKD. This CDR3 is 15 amino acids long. The CDR3 DNA follows: TGTGCCATCAGTGAGTGGGACAGGGGTGATTCACCCCTCCACTTT. Encoded protein: CAISEWDRGDSPLHF.

As concerns this clone: Other DNA sequences in the same sample also yield this CDR3. This chain joins TRBV3-1 (or the pseudogene TRBV3-2) and TRBJ1-5; D remains ambiguous. V lost 4 bases, J lost 4 bases, and 8 bases lay in between. CDR1 is LGHDT, CDR2 YNNKEL, per germline (reference sequence). The CDR3 loop spans 13 amino acids. CDR3 residues: CASSLRENQPQHF. CDR3 coding DNA: TGTGCCAGCAGCCTTCGGGAGAATCAGCCCCAGCATTTT.

The gene calls are TRBV5-1 and TRBJ2-3; perhaps TRBD2 as D (5 bases). Germline V gene data show CDR1 as SGHRS and CDR2 as YFSETQ. V shed 2 bases and J shed 3 bases, with 13 bases lying between them. This CDR3 spans 15 amino acids. For the CDR3, the DNA is TGCGCCAGCAGCTTTCTGGTGGGAGCAACAGATACGCAGTATTTT. Translating gives CASSFLVGATDTQYF. Complete variable domain (other parts from reference TRBV5-1 and TRBJ2-3): KAGVTQTPRYLIKTRGQQVTLSCSPISGHRSVSWYQQTPGQGLQFLFEYFSETQRNKGNFPGRFSGRQFSNSRSEMNVSTLELGDSALYLCASSFLVGATDTQYFGPGTRLTVL.

The chain employs TRBV3-1 (or the pseudogene TRBV3-2) and TRBJ2-3; D possibly corresponds to TRBD2 (6 bases). Germline lookup yields CDR1 LGHDT and CDR2 YNNKEL (reference sequence). The CDR3 covers 15 residues. Deletions cut 3 bases from V and 4 bases from J, with 14 bases between. The CDR3 bases are TGTGCCAGCAGCCAGGGCAGGGTAGCGGCAGATACGCAGTATTTT. This encodes CASSQGRVAADTQYF.

The chain carries TRBV12-3 or TRBV12-4 and TRBJ1-1, with no clear D. Trimming stripped 7 bases from V and 4 bases from J, with 13 bases between. The length of the CDR3 is 13 residues. The CDR3 here is CASTNQIGTEAFF. In DNA form, the CDR3 reads TGTGCCAGCACCAACCAGATTGGCACTGAAGCTTTCTTT.

The chain recombines TRBV19 with TRBJ1-2; a possible D gene is TRBD1 (6 bases). From germline, CDR1 is LNHDA and CDR2 SQIVND (reference sequence). The V end was cut by 4 bases, the J end by 0 bases, with 9 bases between. The CDR3 runs 14 residues. CDR3: CASSTQGPNYGYTF. In nucleotides, the CDR3 is TGTGCCAGTAGTACTCAGGGGCCTAACTATGGCTACACCTTC.

This clone was observed once. The V gene is TRBV19, the J gene TRBJ1-2; TRBD1 matches 9 bases. Looked up from germline, CDR1 is LNHDA and CDR2 is SQIVND (reference sequence). J lost 3 bases, V lost 6 bases, and 8 bases had no gene match. This CDR3 is built from 15 residues. CDR3 sequence: CASSPGTGYHYGYTF. The CDR3 nucleotides are TGTGCCAGTAGCCCCGGGACAGGGTACCACTATGGCTACACCTTC.

The chain employs TRBV15 and TRBJ1-1; D is undetermined. Germline V CDR1 and CDR2: LNHNV, YYDKDF (reference sequence). This CDR3 is built from 15 residues. V lost 0 bases and J 4 bases, leaving 12 bases between the germline ends. The chain's CDR3 is CATSRDEARGTEAFF. In DNA, the CDR3 is TGTGCCACCAGCAGAGATGAGGCCCGGGGCACTGAAGCTTTCTTT.

V gene TRBV5-6 combines with J gene TRBJ1-2; D is possibly TRBD1 (5 bases). The CDR3 totals 14 residues. Germline V CDR1 and CDR2: SGHDT, YYEEEE. V lost 1 base and J 4 bases, leaving 11 bases between the germline ends. In DNA, the CDR3 is TGTGCCAGCAGCTTGTTTGCCAGGGCCTATGGCTACACCTTC. Residues: CASSLFARAYGYTF. Drawing the rest from reference TRBV5-6 and TRBJ1-2, the complete variable domain is DAGVTQSPTHLIKTRGQQVTLRCSPKSGHDTVSWYQQALGQGPQFIFQYYEEEERQRGNFPDRFSGHQFPNYSSELNVNALLLGDSALYLCASSLFARAYGYTFGSGTRLTVV.

The rearrangement links TRBV29-1 to TRBJ2-3; TRBD1 agrees at 9 bases. Germline CDR1 reads SQVTM; CDR2 reads ANQGSEA. This CDR3 spans 14 amino acids. The ends lost 5 bases at V and 1 base at J; junction bases unmatched: 4. CDR3 sequence reads: CSVRNRGRTDTQYF. The CDR3, as DNA: TGCAGCGTTCGCAACAGGGGGCGCACAGATACGCAGTATTTT.

In the case of this clone: Other DNA sequences in the sample encode the same CDR3. The chain links TRBV19 to TRBJ2-7; weak D call: TRBD1 (5 bases). CDR3 size: 12 residues. The V end lost 3 bases, the J end lost 7 bases, and 10 bases lay between the germline ends. The germline V gene has CDR1 LNHDA and CDR2 SQIVND (reference sequence). The CDR3 loop is CASSIRRGEQYF. The CDR3 DNA follows: TGTGCCAGTAGTATTCGAAGGGGTGAGCAGTACTTC.

For the CDR3, the DNA is TGTGCCAGCAGTGAAGCGAAACGGTTGACAGGCCACTATGGCTACACCTTC. Its translation: CASSEAKRLTGHYGYTF. V is TRBV2 and J is TRBJ1-2; TRBD1 might be the D (6 bases). From germline, CDR1 is SNHLY and CDR2 FYNNEI. The germline V and J ends were trimmed by 0 bases and 3 bases, with 17 bases remaining between them. CDR3 length equals 17 residues.

The V gene is TRBV5-6, the J gene TRBJ2-2, with D possibly matching TRBD1 (6 bases). The CDR3 has 15 amino acids. CDR1 SGHDT and CDR2 YYEEEE come from the germline V gene. V dropped 2 bases and J dropped 3 bases, with 11 bases sitting between them. The CDR3 nucleotides read TGTGCCAGCAGCTTACAGGGCGTAGACACCGGGGAGCTGTTTTTT. It translates to CASSLQGVDTGELFF. Full variable domain (remainder filled in from reference TRBV5-6 and TRBJ2-2): DAGVTQSPTHLIKTRGQQVTLRCSPKSGHDTVSWYQQALGQGPQFIFQYYEEEERQRGNFPDRFSGHQFPNYSSELNVNALLLGDSALYLCASSLQGVDTGELFFGEGSRLTVL.

V and J are TRBV5-6 and TRBJ1-1; 8 bases line up with TRBD1. V shed 4 bases and J 2 bases; nucleotides not matched to a gene: 10. Germline CDR1 is SGHDT and CDR2 is YYEEEE. CDR3 length equals 16 residues. The chain's CDR3 is CASSPTNRGFNTEAFF. The CDR3 coding sequence is TGTGCCAGCAGCCCCACCAACAGGGGGTTCAACACTGAAGCTTTCTTT.

The CDR3 region is CASSLAGTGGSNEKLFF. The CDR3 region has the DNA TGCGCCAGCAGCTTGGCAGGGACAGGGGGATCTAATGAAAAACTGTTTTTT. The chain is built from TRBV5-1 and TRBJ1-4; 11 bases line up with TRBD1. After removal of 0 bases from V and 3 bases from J, the junction contained 4 bases not matched to a gene. The CDR3 is 17 amino acids. The germline V gene has CDR1 SGHRS and CDR2 YFSETQ.

The chain combines TRBV30 with TRBJ2-1, with D possibly matching TRBD2 (6 bases). V lost 3 bases to trimming and J lost 7 bases, with 25 bases between them. The CDR3 has 17 residues. Germline CDR1 and CDR2: GTSNPN and SVGIG (reference sequence). In nucleotides, the CDR3 is TGTGCCTGGAGCATAAGAACCGGGACTCTCGCCTCGAATGAGCAGTTCTTC. Protein sequence: CAWSIRTGTLASNEQFF.

The genes are TRBV7-9 and TRBJ1-1, with TRBD1 matching 9 bases. CDR3 size: 15 residues. Per the germline V gene, CDR1 is SEHNR and CDR2 is FQNEAQ (reference sequence). V lost 5 bases, J lost 4 bases, and 8 bases stayed unmatched. The CDR3 spells CASSEDRGSRTEAFF. CDR3 DNA sequence: TGTGCCAGCAGCGAGGACAGGGGCTCTCGCACTGAAGCTTTCTTT.

The sample holds a few counts of this clone. The chain recombines TRBV7-8 with TRBJ1-1; D unclear. CDR3 length: 12 residues. CDR1 and CDR2 from the germline V gene are SGHVS and FQNEAQ. The V gene lost 0 bases and the J gene lost 8 bases, with 7 bases spanning the gap. CDR3 residues: CASSLAFQEAFF. In nucleotides, the CDR3 is TGTGCCAGCAGCTTAGCGTTTCAGGAAGCTTTCTTT.

The rearrangement links TRBV18 to TRBJ1-2; D is unresolved. The CDR3 consists of 14 residues. The germline V gene has CDR1 KGHSH and CDR2 LQKENI. Trimming left V 6 bases short and J 5 bases short, with 16 bases between. CDR3 nucleotide sequence: TGTGCCAGCTCCAAGCGGCCGGCAATGTATGGCTACACCTTC. Its protein product is CASSKRPAMYGYTF. Variable domain in full (rest from reference TRBV18 and TRBJ1-2): NAGVMQNPRHLVRRRGQEARLRCSPMKGHSHVYWYRQLPEEGLKFMVYLQKENIIDESGMPKERFSAEFPKEGPSILRIQQVVRGDSAAYFCASSKRPAMYGYTFGSGTRLTVV.